This entry features one TCR beta chain sequence. The CDR3 is 11 amino acids. Germline V CDR1 and CDR2: SGHNT, YYREEE (reference sequence). Trimming took off 7 bases at V and 5 bases at J, with 9 bases between the two ends. Clones were read by immunoSEQ multiplex PCR, and TCRdb kept only the in-frame ones, dropping some. The sample comprises approximately 77,000 clones, 85% to 90% of which are singletons, and roughly 2.2% rests with the top ten. These data are taken from a study of OX40 agonist ivuxolimab in advanced cancers. The chain has TRBV5-4 and TRBJ2-5; D unclear. This receptor was taken from an adult with an advanced solid tumor such as melanoma, head and neck, liver or kidney cancer. The sequencing used CD4+ or CD8+ T cells sorted from blood, collected in a trial of the OX40 agonist ivuxolimab. The CDR3: CASGPPETQYF. In DNA, the CDR3 is TGTGCCAGCGGCCCCCCGGAGACCCAGTACTTC.